This T cell receptor (beta chain) appears in the sequencing data of a study of regulatory T cells in long-lasting Graves disease. At the level of the study: Patients with persistent Graves' disease had over 5 years of antithyroid drugs and persistent TSH receptor antibodies.

Broader study findings: With persistent disease, TRBV28, TRBJ1-2 and TRBJ2-5 were the favored segments. Patients whose Graves' disease persisted exhibited lower TCR diversity than those newly diagnosed.

Time point meaning: persistent/refractory GD, antithyroid drugs over 5 years with positive TRAb. The TCR library used RNA extracted from PBMCs. It was an endocrinology department in Xi'an, China, that provided the patients. A note on this clonotype: Its antigen is unidentified. A junction end diverges from the germline sequence, so it may reflect a read error.

Construction of TCR beta libraries relied on iRepertoire HTBI primers and on Arm-PCR targeting CDR3 regions. TCRdb itself ran the multiplex PCR reads through MiXCR, one entry per CDR3 protein. Seen here are approximately 400,000 distinct CDR3 sequences, about a quarter observed once, and the top ten hold about a quarter. This CDR3 comprises 15 residues. Germline V gives CDR1 SQVTM, CDR2 ANQGSEA. This clonotype was obtained from a female donor with Graves disease. This chain links TRBV29-1 with TRBJ1-1; D is unclear. Sequencing was performed on peripheral blood mononuclear cells (PBMCs), taken when the disease was refractory, from a patient treated with antithyroid drugs. In nucleotides, the CDR3 is TGCAGCGTTGGGGGTAACCTGGGAGTGAACGCTGAAGCTTTCTTT. Protein product: CSVGGNLGVNAEAFF.